The following is a T cell receptor (beta chain) sequence with its context. Its target is not known. The sample comes from a study of T cell responses to AZD1222 COVID-19 vaccine. Across the study: Analysis merged second doses at about 4 or about 12 weeks.

Study-wide findings and caveats: Sampling captured repertoires only after the peak T cell response. Donors in the cohort were predominantly white British and more often female, and clonal diversity was possibly underestimated. The study found Spike-specific TCR breadth and depth rose after two AZD1222 doses.

Generated by immunoSEQ multiplex PCR, the TCRdb table keeps only in-frame clones and is missing some. Among 150,000 to 200,000 clones, 90% to 95% were seen once, and the ten largest hold approximately 0.88%. V shed 0 bases and J 4 bases; nucleotides not matched to a gene: 0. The CDR3 covers 15 residues. Germline V gene sequence: CDR1 MNHNY, CDR2 SVGAGI (reference sequence). This receptor was obtained from an adult in good health. The chain is built from TRBV6-6 and TRBJ2-1; 10 bases line up with TRBD2. The sample in question was peripheral blood, obtained on day 0 of AZD1222 vaccination. Written as DNA, the CDR3 is TGTGCCAGCAGTTACTCAGCGGGGGGGTACAATGAGCAGTTCTTC. Its protein product is CASSYSAGGYNEQFF.